This T cell receptor beta chain is drawn from a study of neurological immune-mediated disorders. Whole-study findings and limits: Multiple sclerosis, the disease with the least TCR clonal expansion, fell below healthy controls, whereas HTLV-1-associated myelopathy showed the most. Sharing of CDR3 amino acid sequences among expanded clones across subjects was absent, suggesting private repertoires in all groups.

There are many counts of this clonotype. Its target is unknown. The cDNA was synthesized by 5'RACE incorporating 10-nucleotide random UMIs. MiXCR was run by TCRdb on the 5' RACE reads, yielding one entry per CDR3 protein. The sample consists of approximately 40,000 distinct CDR3 sequences, 3.8% of them appearing once. The germline V gene encodes CDR1 LGHDT and CDR2 YNNKEL (reference sequence). This CDR3 is built from 14 residues. Trimming stripped 0 bases from V and 7 bases from J, with 13 bases between. The sample taken for sequencing was PBMCs. The TCR comes from a young man with multiple sclerosis. The chain employs TRBV3-1 and TRBJ2-7; TRBD2 is a possible D gene (5 bases). The CDR3 spells CASSQEGGRVEQYF. CDR3 DNA: TGTGCCAGCAGCCAAGAAGGAGGAAGAGTGGAGCAGTACTTC.